One sample yielded the 13 T cell receptor beta chains listed below, sequenced in a study of PD-1 blockade in classical Hodgkin lymphoma. Assay: immunoSEQ multiplex PCR; the TCRdb copy retains only in-frame clones and omits some. The sample has 40,000 to 45,000 clones; around 80% are singletons. Following autologous stem cell transplantation, relapse occurred in every patient, and exposure to brentuximab vedotin varied. Source: peripheral blood mononuclear cells (PBMCs), taken at baseline. The receptors come from a human donor with classical Hodgkin lymphoma.

The chain employs TRBV11-2 and TRBJ2-1; D is ambiguous. The V and J ends lost 2 bases and 10 bases respectively, with 18 bases between them. This CDR3 has 15 amino acids. The germline gives CDR1 SGHAT, CDR2 FQNNGV. CDR3 nucleotides: TGTGCCAGCAGCTTACTCGTAGACGGGCTTGGGGAGCAGTTCTTC. It codes for CASSLLVDGLGEQFF.

V usage is TRBV6-1 and J usage is TRBJ1-2; D is undetermined. Trimming removed 4 bases from V and 4 bases from J, with 10 bases in between. Per germline, CDR1 MNHNS and CDR2 SASEGT. The CDR3 runs 13 residues. The CDR3: CASSAARFYGYTF. The CDR3 coding sequence is TGTGCCAGCAGTGCGGCCAGATTCTATGGCTACACCTTC.

This chain connects TRBV10-3 to TRBJ2-2; 8 bases are shared with TRBD2. CDR3 length: 15 amino acids. Germline loops: CDR1 ENHRY, CDR2 SYGVKD. After removal of 7 bases from V and 6 bases from J, the junction contained 10 bases not matched to a gene. The CDR3 sequence: CAITLGLGRPGELFF. For the CDR3, the DNA is TGTGCCATCACCTTGGGACTAGGCAGGCCCGGGGAGCTGTTTTTT.

This clone was recorded a few times. The germline gene is not matched at one end of the junction; a read error may be the cause. V and J are TRBV7-8 and TRBJ2-7; a possible D gene is TRBD2 (5 bases). This CDR3 has 17 amino acids. Germline V lookup: CDR1 SGHVS, CDR2 FQNEAQ. CDR3 in DNA: TGTGCCAGCAGCCTAGCCGCCGGTGGCATTTGGTTTTACGAGCAGTACTTC. Amino acids: CASSLAAGGIWFYEQYF.

The chain recombines TRBV23-1 with TRBJ2-3; 8 nucleotides agree with TRBD1. TRBV23-1 is filed as an ORF, its function uncertain. J was trimmed by 0 bases and V by 0 bases; bases with no gene match: 17. The CDR3 loop spans 21 amino acids. CDR3 amino acids: CASSQSTREGQVWGSTDTQYF. CDR3 in DNA: TGCGCCAGCAGTCAATCTACTAGAGAGGGACAGGTTTGGGGGAGCACAGATACGCAGTATTTT.

V and J are TRBV5-6 and TRBJ1-6, with D maybe TRBD1 (5 bases). CDR3 length: 16 amino acids. The V end lost 3 bases, the J end lost 3 bases, and 13 bases lay between the germline ends. Looked up from germline, CDR1 is SGHDT and CDR2 is YYEEEE. The CDR3 protein is CASSSTVSFYNSPLHF. The CDR3 nucleotides are TGTGCCAGCAGCTCGACAGTCTCCTTCTATAATTCACCCCTCCACTTT.

The chain uses TRBV27 and TRBJ1-2, with D maybe TRBD1 (5 bases). This CDR3 has 13 amino acids. The germline V gene has CDR1 MNHEY and CDR2 SMNVEV (reference sequence). V lost 0 bases and J 7 bases, leaving 9 bases between the germline ends. The CDR3 coding sequence is TGTGCCAGCAGTTTATCGGGGGGGGGTGGCTACACCTTC. Translated, it gives CASSLSGGGGYTF.

This rearrangement joins TRBV7-2 to TRBJ2-7; 8 nucleotides line up with TRBD2. The CDR3 consists of 15 residues. J gave up 1 base and V 5 bases, and 7 bases lay outside the gene matches. Germline V gene sequence: CDR1 SGHTA, CDR2 FQGNSA. This CDR3 is CASSVRRGGSYEQYF. Here the CDR3 DNA reads TGTGCCAGCAGCGTCCGTCGGGGGGGTTCCTACGAGCAGTACTTC.

The CDR3 loop reads CASSWGGGNEQFF. CDR3 nucleotide sequence: TGTGCCAGCAGTTGGGGAGGGGGTAATGAGCAGTTCTTC. The chain carries TRBV6-6 and TRBJ2-1, with TRBD2 as a possible D gene (7 bases). In germline, CDR1 is MNHNY, CDR2 SVGAGI (reference sequence). V lost 4 bases and J 7 bases, leaving 11 bases between the germline ends. This CDR3 comprises 13 residues.

The table lists this clone with a count of one. V is TRBV6-1 and J is TRBJ1-3; D remains ambiguous. CDR1 and CDR2 (germline): MNHNS, SASEGT. The germline V and J ends were trimmed by 4 bases and 0 bases, with 10 bases remaining between them. The CDR3 covers 15 residues. CDR3 bases: TGTGCCAGCAGTGCAGGCCGGAGCTCTGGAAACACCATATATTTT. It codes for CASSAGRSSGNTIYF.

The chain employs TRBV7-2 and TRBJ1-3; TRBD1 matches at 10 bases. Germline CDR1 reads SGHTA; CDR2 reads FQGNSA. Unmatched junction bases numbered 8, after V lost 5 bases and J lost 4 bases. The CDR3 totals 16 residues. The CDR3: CASSQRGTGAGNTIYF. The CDR3 DNA is TGTGCCAGCAGCCAAAGAGGGACAGGGGCCGGAAACACCATATATTTT.

This chain joins TRBV9 and TRBJ2-1; D might be TRBD2 (5 bases). V was trimmed by 0 bases and J by 12 bases, leaving 10 bases between them. The CDR3 covers 12 residues. Germline values: CDR1 SGDLS, CDR2 YYNGEE. CDR3 protein: CASSVVGNRQFF. As DNA, the CDR3 is TGTGCCAGCAGCGTAGTCGGGAATCGGCAGTTCTTC.

A single count supports this clone. The chain joins TRBV10-3 to TRBJ2-7; 7 nucleotides align to TRBD1. The V segment lost 9 bases and the J segment 2 bases; nucleotides outside the gene matches: 4. The germline V gene encodes CDR1 ENHRY and CDR2 SYGVKD. This CDR3 contains 12 residues. The CDR3 nucleotides are TGTGCCATTGGGACAGATGCCTACGAGCAGTACTTC. Its protein is CAIGTDAYEQYF.